A selection of T cell receptor beta chains follows, all from one sample in a study of control samples from healthy donors and cancer patients. Here immunoSEQ multiplex PCR was the method, and the copy in TCRdb shows in-frame clones only, minus some. The sample includes around 55,000 clones, approximately 95% of them seen just once. Sequenced sample: blood. These receptor sequences come from a woman aged 18-29 years in good health. CDR3s include the opening cysteine and the closing phenylalanine or tryptophan. A D gene is named only where the DNA matches it firmly. Expanded clones are given a class, and other clones once, few, many or no size at all.

D	V	J	size	length	CDR3	DNA
NA	TRBV5-1	TRBJ2-3	NA	14	CASRLGLGTDTQYF	TGCGCCAGCAGATTAGGGTTGGGCACAGATACGCAGTATTTT
NA	TRBV7-2	TRBJ2-1	NA	11	CASSPDNEQFF	TGTGCCAGCAGCCCCGATAATGAGCAGTTCTTC
TRBD1	TRBV30	TRBJ1-3	NA	16	CAWSVGGQGRGNTIYF	TGTGCCTGGAGTGTTGGGGGACAGGGAAGGGGAAACACCATATATTTT
TRBD1	TRBV10-2	TRBJ1-5	NA	17	CASRDRDRGYSNQPQHF	TGCGCCAGCAGAGACCGGGACAGGGGTTATAGCAATCAGCCCCAGCATTTT
NA	TRBV7-8	TRBJ2-5	NA	14	CASSFGTHQETQYF	TGTGCCAGCAGCTTCGGGACACACCAAGAGACCCAGTACTTC
TRBD2	TRBV5-4	TRBJ2-3	NA	17	CASSPGLAEISTDTQYF	TGTGCCAGCAGCCCGGGACTAGCGGAGATCTCCACAGATACGCAGTATTTT
NA	TRBV12-3/TRBV12-4	TRBJ2-2	once	13	CASSFLGTGELFF	TGTGCCAGCAGTTTTCTCGGAACCGGGGAGCTGTTTTTT
TRBD2	TRBV5-8	TRBJ2-5	NA	17	CASSLVLAGGPLRTQYF	TGTGCCAGCAGCTTGGTGCTAGCGGGGGGCCCCCTCCGGACCCAGTACTTC
NA	TRBV6-4	TRBJ2-1	NA	15	CASSDAGGSYNEQFF	TGTGCCAGCAGTGACGCTGGGGGCTCCTACAATGAGCAGTTCTTC
NA	TRBV11-2	TRBJ2-1	NA	13	CASSLDLGNEQFF	TGTGCCAGCAGCTTAGATCTTGGCAATGAGCAGTTCTTC
NA	TRBV27	TRBJ2-5	NA	14	CASSVGQGVETQYF	TGTGCCAGCAGTGTGGGCCAGGGAGTAGAGACCCAGTACTTC
TRBD1	TRBV10-3	TRBJ1-2	NA	14	CAISLLGTGYGYTF	TGTGCCATCAGCCTTTTAGGGACAGGCTATGGCTACACCTTC
TRBD1	TRBV5-1	TRBJ1-2	NA	17	CATTDNPRTGMIYGYTF	TGCGCCACCACCGATAACCCACGGACAGGGATGATCTATGGCTACACCTTC
NA	TRBV28	TRBJ1-1	NA	14	CASSVRARDTEAFF	TGTGCCAGCAGTGTCAGGGCGCGGGACACTGAAGCTTTCTTT
TRBD2	TRBV7-9	TRBJ2-1	NA	18	CASSSRTSGIPTYNEQFF	TGTGCCAGCAGCTCTCGGACTAGCGGGATTCCGACCTACAATGAGCAGTTCTTC
NA	TRBV5-6	TRBJ1-3	NA	14	CASSFGGPGNTIYF	TGTGCCAGCAGCTTCGGTGGGCCCGGAAACACCATATATTTT
TRBD1	TRBV29-1	TRBJ1-1	NA	13	CSVEKGALAEAFF	TGCAGCGTTGAAAAGGGGGCCTTGGCTGAAGCTTTCTTT
NA	TRBV12-3/TRBV12-4	TRBJ2-1	NA	13	CASSLGPGDEQFF	TGTGCCAGCAGTTTGGGACCAGGAGATGAGCAGTTCTTC
TRBD2	TRBV7-2	TRBJ2-3	once	16	CASSFQWGAGADTQYF	TGTGCCAGCAGCTTTCAATGGGGTGCGGGGGCAGATACGCAGTATTTT
TRBD2	TRBV7-3	TRBJ2-1	NA	15	CASSPTSGPYNEQFF	TGTGCCAGCAGCCCTACTAGCGGACCATACAATGAGCAGTTCTTC
NA	TRBV19	TRBJ1-2	NA	11	CASSIASGYTF	TGTGCCAGTAGTATCGCCAGTGGCTACACCTTC
TRBD2	TRBV9	TRBJ2-2	NA	15	CASNRAGGVTGELFF	TGTGCCAGCAACCGAGCGGGGGGAGTGACCGGGGAGCTGTTTTTT
TRBD2	TRBV6-1	TRBJ2-3	NA	16	CASSEKAGVPTDTQYF	TGTGCCAGCAGTGAAAAAGCGGGGGTGCCGACAGATACGCAGTATTTT